A selection of T cell receptor beta chains follows, all from one sample in a study of T cells in narcolepsy. Measured with immunoSEQ multiplex PCR; TCRdb has only the in-frame clones, and not every one. The sample includes under 11,000 clones, over 65% of them seen just once. The material sequenced was CD45RA- memory CD8+ T cells from PBMCs. Receptors originate from a human donor with narcolepsy. Both conserved end residues are part of each CDR3. The D gene is left open where the match is weak. Size values are once, few and many counts, or a class for expanded clones, and some rows have none.

V gene	J gene	CDR3 length	D gene	clone size	CDR3 DNA	CDR3 protein
TRBV7-6	TRBJ2-7	13	NA	NA	TGTGCCAGCAGCTTCCAACGCGGTTACGAGCAGTACTTC	CASSFQRGYEQYF
TRBV6-4	TRBJ2-3	15	TRBD2	few	TGTGCCAGCAGTGACTCGCGGGGGGGCACAGATACGCAGTATTTT	CASSDSRGGTDTQYF
TRBV6-6	TRBJ2-1	15	TRBD2	NA	TGTGCCAGCAGTTCCCTAGCGGGAGTCCCCAATGAGCAGTTCTTC	CASSSLAGVPNEQFF
TRBV4-1	TRBJ2-7	15	NA	NA	TGCGCCAGCAGCCAAGACTCGGGACCCTCCTACGAGCAGTACTTC	CASSQDSGPSYEQYF
TRBV7-3	TRBJ1-5	20	NA	NA	TGTGCCAGCAGCTTAACCGGGAGCGGATATATATATCATAGCAATCAGCCCCAGCATTTT	CASSLTGSGYIYHSNQPQHF
TRBV13	TRBJ2-7	16	TRBD2	NA	TGTGCCAGCAGCGTCCTGAGCGGGGGAGGTTTTTACGAGCAGTACTTC	CASSVLSGGGFYEQYF
TRBV27	TRBJ1-2	16	TRBD1	once	TGTGCCAGCAGTTTAAAGGGACAGGGGCCCCTCTATGGCTACACCTTC	CASSLKGQGPLYGYTF
TRBV27	TRBJ1-1	12	NA	NA	TGTGCCAGCAGTGCGTGGAACACTGAAGCTTTCTTT	CASSAWNTEAFF
TRBV7-2	TRBJ2-2	15	NA	NA	TGTGCCAGCAGCTTACTGGAGGAGAACACCGGGGAGCTGTTTTTT	CASSLLEENTGELFF
TRBV5-2	TRBJ2-6	18	NA	once	TGTGCCAGCAACGACGGACGAGATACACAAAGTCGGGCCAACGTCCTGACTTTC	CASNDGRDTQSRANVLTF
TRBV4-2	TRBJ2-3	14	NA	NA	TGTGCCAGCAGCGGACAGCAGACCACAGATACGCAGTATTTT	CASSGQQTTDTQYF
TRBV6-5	TRBJ1-1	13	NA	few	TGTGCCAGCAGTGTGTCAATGAACACTGAAGCTTTCTTT	CASSVSMNTEAFF
TRBV4-2	TRBJ1-5	14	NA	NA	TGTGCCAGCAGCCAAGATGGGGGGCAGGAGCCCCAGCATTTT	CASSQDGGQEPQHF
TRBV5-6	TRBJ2-1	16	TRBD2	NA	TGTGCCAGCAGCTTGGCTAGCGGGGGGGCCGTCCATGAGCAGTTCTTC	CASSLASGGAVHEQFF
TRBV7-9	TRBJ2-7	15	TRBD1	NA	TGTGCCAGCAGCTACCCGGGACAGGGGGCCTACGAGCAGTACTTC	CASSYPGQGAYEQYF
TRBV28	TRBJ2-7	14	TRBD1	NA	TGTGCCAGCAGGGGGCCGGGACAGGCCTACGAGCAGTACTTC	CASRGPGQAYEQYF
TRBV5-6	TRBJ1-2	14	NA	NA	TGTGCCAGCAGCTTGGCAGGGACCAACTATGGCTACACCTTC	CASSLAGTNYGYTF
TRBV4-1	TRBJ2-7	14	TRBD1	large	TGCGCCAGCAGCCTCCCAGGGGGCTCCTACGAGCAGTACTTC	CASSLPGGSYEQYF
TRBV7-9	TRBJ1-2	14	NA	NA	TGTGCCAGCAGCTTAGCATCCCTTCACTATGGCTACACCTTC	CASSLASLHYGYTF
TRBV30	TRBJ2-7	13	TRBD1	few	TGTGCCTGGAATCGGGGACAGAACTACGAGCAGTACTTC	CAWNRGQNYEQYF
TRBV5-4	TRBJ1-3	16	TRBD1	NA	TGTGCCAGCAGCATATTGACAGGGGGCTCTGGAAACACCATATATTTT	CASSILTGGSGNTIYF